This is a list of T cell receptor beta chains from one sample in a study of shared clonotypes between healthy human individuals. Clones were read by immunoSEQ multiplex PCR, and TCRdb kept only the in-frame ones, dropping some. The table has roughly 2,500,000 clones, roughly 93% seen once. Sequenced sample: naive CD4+ T cells from PBMCs. The receptors derive from a man between 18 and 29 years old in good health. Some clones in this sample may be carry-over from other donors' samples. The CDR3 runs from the conserved cysteine through the conserved F or W. D genes are given only for firm matches. Some rows have no size entry. The others give once, few or many, or a class for an expanded clone.

j_gene,v_gene,abundance,d_gene,CDR3aa,CDR3nt
TRBJ1-2,TRBV28,.,.,CASSSPSGNYGYTF,TGTGCCAGCAGTTCCCCTTCAGGGAACTATGGCTACACCTTC
TRBJ1-1,TRBV7-9,.,.,CASSLTGNTEAFF,TGTGCCAGCAGCTTAACAGGGAACACTGAAGCTTTCTTT
TRBJ1-1,TRBV18,.,.,CASSPAISSEAFF,TGTGCCAGCTCACCCGCGATCTCCAGTGAAGCTTTCTTT
TRBJ2-5,TRBV5-4,.,TRBD2,CASSHPRAGGNETQYF,TGTGCCAGCAGCCACCCGCGGGCGGGAGGGAATGAGACCCAGTACTTC
TRBJ1-1,TRBV10-3,.,.,CAIRESRGVNTEAFF,TGTGCCATCAGAGAATCCAGGGGAGTTAACACTGAAGCTTTCTTT
TRBJ2-7,TRBV29-1,.,TRBD1,CSVGLGGQGTSYEQYF,TGCAGCGTTGGACTGGGAGGACAGGGGACCTCCTACGAGCAGTACTTC
TRBJ2-5,TRBV6-6,.,.,CASSPPGQETQYF,TGTGCCAGCAGCCCCCCGGGCCAAGAGACCCAGTACTTC
TRBJ1-1,TRBV30,few,.,CAWSVRYTEAFF,TGTGCCTGGAGTGTGAGATACACTGAAGCTTTCTTT
TRBJ2-2,TRBV7-3,.,.,CASSLMTNTGELFF,TGTGCCAGCAGCTTAATGACGAACACCGGGGAGCTGTTTTTT
TRBJ2-4,TRBV19,.,TRBD2,CASSNPSRPGGIQYF,TGTGCCAGTAGTAACCCCTCCCGACCGGGAGGCATTCAGTACTTC
TRBJ2-2,TRBV5-1,.,TRBD1,CASRARQGAPGELFF,TGCGCCAGCAGGGCGAGACAGGGGGCGCCCGGGGAGCTGTTTTTT
TRBJ1-1,TRBV13,once,.,CASSPKRDIGTPSF,TGTGCCAGCAGCCCGAAGAGGGACATTGGAACCCCCTCCTTT
TRBJ2-2,TRBV10-2,.,.,CASSDVGPIPGELFF,TGCGCCAGCAGTGATGTCGGCCCCATACCCGGGGAGCTGTTTTTT
TRBJ2-7,TRBV28,.,.,CASSLKEYEQYF,TGTGCCAGCAGTTTAAAGGAGTACGAGCAGTACTTC
TRBJ2-5,TRBV5-4,.,TRBD1,CASSLGDRVQETQYF,TGTGCCAGCAGCTTGGGGGACAGGGTCCAAGAGACCCAGTACTTC
TRBJ1-2,TRBV5-4,.,TRBD1,CASSFDRGQYGYTF,TGTGCCAGCAGCTTCGACAGGGGGCAATATGGCTACACCTTC
TRBJ2-3,TRBV9,.,TRBD2,CASSPNGLAGMTDTQYF,TGTGCCAGCAGCCCAAACGGACTAGCGGGAATGACAGATACGCAGTATTTT
TRBJ1-1,TRBV4-1,few,.,CASSQVGSPEAFF,TGCGCCAGCAGCCAAGTGGGCAGTCCTGAAGCTTTCTTT
TRBJ1-1,TRBV2,.,.,CASSVWVEAFF,TGTGCCAGCAGTGTCTGGGTTGAAGCTTTCTTT
TRBJ1-3,TRBV2,.,.,CASSEEGGNTIYF,TGTGCCAGCAGTGAAGAGGGCGGAAACACCATATATTTT
TRBJ2-7,TRBV7-8,.,.,CASSEGLLGEQYF,TGTGCCAGCAGCGAAGGACTCCTGGGGGAGCAGTACTTC
TRBJ2-7,TRBV10-3,.,.,CAISEGSGPPYEQYF,TGTGCCATCAGTGAGGGAAGCGGGCCACCCTACGAGCAGTACTTC
TRBJ2-2,TRBV5-1,.,.,CASSPRPRGPTGELFF,TGCGCCAGCAGCCCTAGGCCCAGGGGACCCACCGGGGAGCTGTTTTTT
TRBJ2-5,TRBV15,.,.,CATSRDLVTIGETQYF,TGTGCCACCAGCAGAGATCTGGTGACGATAGGGGAGACCCAGTACTTC
TRBJ2-5,TRBV18,.,TRBD2,CASSPGTSGRVAETQYF,TGTGCCAGCTCACCAGGGACTAGCGGGAGGGTAGCGGAGACCCAGTACTTC
TRBJ2-5,TRBV25-1,.,.,CASEGYQETQYF,TGTGCCAGCGAGGGATACCAAGAGACCCAGTACTTC
TRBJ1-1,TRBV28,.,.,CASSSGPGHNTEAFF,TGTGCCAGCAGCAGCGGTCCGGGACACAACACTGAAGCTTTCTTT
TRBJ2-3,TRBV9,.,.,CASSVASTDTQYF,TGTGCCAGCAGCGTAGCTTCCACAGATACGCAGTATTTT
TRBJ2-3,TRBV28,once,TRBD2,CASWGGTDTQYF,TGTGCCAGCTGGGGGGGAACAGATACGCAGTATTTT
TRBJ2-1,TRBV4-3,.,.,CASSQDPYGGNEQFF,TGCGCCAGCAGCCAAGACCCCTATGGCGGGAATGAGCAGTTCTTC
TRBJ2-7,TRBV28,.,TRBD2,CASVRGGVGEQYF,TGTGCCAGCGTCCGGGGAGGGGTGGGCGAGCAGTACTTC
TRBJ1-1,TRBV29-1,.,TRBD1,CSGGDSRDTEAFF,TGCAGCGGGGGGGACAGCAGAGATACTGAAGCTTTCTTT
TRBJ2-5,TRBV30,.,.,CAWSIGETQYF,TGTGCCTGGAGTATTGGCGAGACCCAGTACTTC
TRBJ1-1,TRBV15,.,.,CATSRDLAQTNTEAFF,TGTGCCACCAGCAGAGATCTCGCACAGACGAACACTGAAGCTTTCTTT
TRBJ2-1,TRBV11-2,.,TRBD2,CASSLVLTSGSIEQFF,TGTGCCAGCAGCTTAGTCCTGACTAGCGGGAGCATTGAGCAGTTCTTC
TRBJ1-1,TRBV2,once,.,CASTQWPGTEAFF,TGTGCCAGCACCCAGTGGCCGGGAACTGAAGCTTTCTTT
TRBJ1-1,TRBV28,.,.,CASTIMGRAGNTEAFF,TGTGCCAGCACCATCATGGGAAGGGCCGGCAACACTGAAGCTTTCTTT
TRBJ1-1,TRBV13,.,TRBD1,CASSHNPTGGRMVAFF,TGTGCCAGCAGCCACAACCCGACAGGGGGGAGGATGGTCGCTTTCTTT
TRBJ1-6,TRBV28,.,.,CASSVGSPNSPLHF,TGTGCCAGTTCAGTCGGCAGCCCAAATTCACCCCTCCACTTT
TRBJ2-1,TRBV28,.,.,CASSFPRGRNEQFF,TGTGCCAGCAGTTTTCCGAGGGGGAGGAATGAGCAGTTCTTC
TRBJ2-3,TRBV5-1,.,TRBD1,CASSRDRGSTDTQYF,TGCGCCAGCAGCAGGGACAGGGGGTCAACAGATACGCAGTATTTT
TRBJ2-7,TRBV5-8,.,.,CASSSVRKGSYEQYF,TGTGCCAGCAGCTCAGTGCGAAAGGGGAGCTACGAGCAGTACTTC
TRBJ2-3,TRBV5-1,.,TRBD2,CASSSKGTSGRLSSTDTQYF,TGCGCCAGCAGCAGCAAAGGGACTAGCGGGAGGCTTTCTAGCACAGATACGCAGTATTTT
TRBJ1-2,TRBV28,.,.,CASSYATLGTDYGYTF,TGTGCCAGCAGTTACGCGACCCTCGGGACGGATTATGGCTACACCTTC
TRBJ2-1,TRBV19,.,TRBD1,CASSVRDRVGNEQFF,TGTGCCAGTAGTGTCCGGGACAGGGTTGGGAATGAGCAGTTCTTC
TRBJ2-5,TRBV5-1,.,TRBD1,CASSRDRGETQYF,TGCGCCAGCAGCAGAGACAGGGGAGAGACCCAGTACTTC
TRBJ2-7,TRBV6-6,.,TRBD2,CASWSSGRSAYEQYF,TGTGCCAGCTGGTCTAGCGGGAGGAGTGCTTACGAGCAGTACTTC
TRBJ1-5,TRBV30,.,.,CAWAFTGTPSNQPQHF,TGTGCCTGGGCGTTTACCGGGACACCCTCCAATCAGCCCCAGCATTTT
TRBJ2-5,TRBV29-1,.,TRBD1,CSGTGGEETQYF,TGCAGCGGAACAGGGGGCGAAGAGACCCAGTACTTC
TRBJ2-7,TRBV7-6,.,TRBD2,CASSAPTSASSYEQYF,TGTGCCAGCAGCGCCCCGACTAGCGCAAGCTCCTACGAGCAGTACTTC
TRBJ1-1,TRBV4-1,.,.,CASSPLPNTEAFF,TGCGCCAGCAGCCCGCTACCGAACACTGAAGCTTTCTTT
TRBJ2-5,TRBV14,.,.,CASSPSLRQETQYF,TGTGCCAGCAGCCCATCCCTCAGGCAAGAGACCCAGTACTTC
TRBJ2-1,TRBV6-4,.,.,CASSESSSPNEQFF,TGTGCCAGCAGCGAGAGCAGTTCCCCCAATGAGCAGTTCTTC